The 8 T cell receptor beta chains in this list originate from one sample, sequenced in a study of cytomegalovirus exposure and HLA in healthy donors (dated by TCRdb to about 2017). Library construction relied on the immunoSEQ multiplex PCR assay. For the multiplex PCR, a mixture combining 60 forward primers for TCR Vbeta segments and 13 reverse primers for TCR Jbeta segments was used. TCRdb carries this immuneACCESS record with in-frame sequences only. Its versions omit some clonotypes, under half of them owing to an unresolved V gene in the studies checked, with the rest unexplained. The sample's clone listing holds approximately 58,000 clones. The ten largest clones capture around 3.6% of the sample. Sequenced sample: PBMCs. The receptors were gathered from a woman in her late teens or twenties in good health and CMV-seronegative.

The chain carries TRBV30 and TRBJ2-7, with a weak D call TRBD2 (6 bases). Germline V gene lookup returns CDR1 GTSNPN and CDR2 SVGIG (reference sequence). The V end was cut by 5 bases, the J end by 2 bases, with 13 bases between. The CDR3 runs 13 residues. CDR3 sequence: CAWDDGGAYEQYF. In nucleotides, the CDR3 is TGTGCCTGGGACGACGGCGGGGCCTACGAGCAGTACTTC.

CDR3 nucleotides: TGTGCCAGCGAGACAGGCCAAGAGACCCAGTACTTC. Protein sequence: CASETGQETQYF. The gene calls are TRBV25-1 and TRBJ2-5; a weak D match, TRBD1 (6 bases). The V gene's germline CDR1 is MGHDK and CDR2 SYGVNS. This CDR3 region has 12 residues. V dropped 8 bases and J dropped 1 base, with 8 bases sitting between them.

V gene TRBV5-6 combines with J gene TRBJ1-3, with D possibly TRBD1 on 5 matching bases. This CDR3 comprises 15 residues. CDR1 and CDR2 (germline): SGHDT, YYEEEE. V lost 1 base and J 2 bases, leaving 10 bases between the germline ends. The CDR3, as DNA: TGTGCCAGCAGCTTGACAGGCCGGACTGGAAACACCATATATTTT. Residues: CASSLTGRTGNTIYF.

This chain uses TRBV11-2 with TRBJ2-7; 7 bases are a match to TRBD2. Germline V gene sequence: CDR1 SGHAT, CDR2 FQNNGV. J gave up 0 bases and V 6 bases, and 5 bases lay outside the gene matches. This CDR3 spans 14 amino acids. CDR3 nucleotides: TGTGCCAGCAGTCAAGCGGGACTCTCCTACGAGCAGTACTTC. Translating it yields CASSQAGLSYEQYF.

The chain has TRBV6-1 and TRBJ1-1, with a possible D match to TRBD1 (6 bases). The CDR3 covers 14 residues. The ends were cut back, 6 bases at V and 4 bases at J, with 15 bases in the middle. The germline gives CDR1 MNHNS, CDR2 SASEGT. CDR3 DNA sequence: TGTGCCAGCAGGGAGTACAGGGCTGGCACTGAAGCTTTCTTT. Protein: CASREYRAGTEAFF.

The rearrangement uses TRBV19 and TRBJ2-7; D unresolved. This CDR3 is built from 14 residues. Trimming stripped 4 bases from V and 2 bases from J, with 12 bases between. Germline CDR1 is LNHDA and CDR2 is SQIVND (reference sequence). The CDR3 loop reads CASSSSIEAYEQYF. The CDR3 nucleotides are TGTGCCAGTAGTAGTTCGATAGAAGCCTACGAGCAGTACTTC. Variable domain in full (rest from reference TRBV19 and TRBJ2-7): DGGITQSPKYLFRKEGQNVTLSCEQNLNHDAMYWYRQDPGQGLRLIYYSQIVNDFQKGDIAEGYSVSREKKESFPLTVTSAQKNPTAFYLCASSSSIEAYEQYFGPGTRLTVT.

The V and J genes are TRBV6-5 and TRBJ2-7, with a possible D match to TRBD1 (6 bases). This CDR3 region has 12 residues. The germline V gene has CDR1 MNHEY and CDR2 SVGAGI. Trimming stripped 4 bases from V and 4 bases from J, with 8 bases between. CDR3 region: CASSLDRYEQYF. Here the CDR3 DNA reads TGTGCCAGCAGTTTGGACAGATACGAGCAGTACTTC.

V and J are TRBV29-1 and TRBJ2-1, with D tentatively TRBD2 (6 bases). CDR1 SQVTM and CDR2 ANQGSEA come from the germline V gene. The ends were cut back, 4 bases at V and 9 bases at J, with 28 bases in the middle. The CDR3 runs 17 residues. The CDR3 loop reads CSVGGYPSERYGGEQFF. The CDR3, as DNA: TGCAGCGTTGGGGGATACCCTAGCGAGAGGTATGGGGGTGAGCAGTTCTTC.